The next 22 T cell receptor beta chains were all read from a single sample in a study of vaccination effects on CD4 cells after COVID-19. Expansion of antigen-specific CD4+ T cells with viral peptide pools was carried out by the ViraFEST assay before sequencing. The culture ran for nine to ten days, and then CD4+ T cells were isolated. Vaccinated recipients, who were negative for nucleocapsid antibodies, had no history of SARS-CoV-2 infection. Measured with immunoSEQ multiplex PCR; TCRdb has only the in-frame clones, and not every one. The data show 35,000 to 45,000 clones, 66% seen once. Their target antigens are unknown. Sequencing used CD4+ T cells from PBMCs cultured with HCoV-OC43 spike peptides, obtained before COVID-19 vaccination. Subset of the sample: HCoV-OC43 spike overlapping peptide pool stimulation. These receptors were collected from a human donor who received a COVID-19 vaccine.

The DNA of the CDR3 is TGCAGCGTTGAGGCAGGGGCCAATGAGCAGTTCTTC. Its translation: CSVEAGANEQFF. J is TRBJ2-1 and V is TRBV29-1, with a weak D call TRBD1 (6 bases). Germline assignment: CDR1 SQVTM and CDR2 ANQGSEA. V was shortened by 3 bases and J by 6 bases, with 9 bases between the two germline ends. The CDR3 consists of 12 residues.

The chain recombines TRBV3-1 (or the pseudogene TRBV3-2) with TRBJ2-3; 7 bases line up with TRBD1. This CDR3 is 15 amino acids long. With 4 bases clipped from V and 3 bases from J, the junction kept 7 bases outside the gene matches. From germline, CDR1 is LGHDT and CDR2 YNNKEL (reference sequence). The CDR3, as DNA: TGTGCCAGCAGCCTCAGACAGGGCACTACAGATACGCAGTATTTT. Protein sequence: CASSLRQGTTDTQYF.

A few counts support this clone. The rearrangement joins TRBV6-5 to TRBJ1-5; no reliable D call. Germline loops: CDR1 MNHEY, CDR2 SVGAGI. The CDR3 totals 13 residues. Deletions cut 6 bases from V and 0 bases from J, with 6 bases between. The CDR3 nucleotides are TGTGCCAGCAGGATATATAGCAATCAGCCCCAGCATTTT. This translates into CASRIYSNQPQHF.

This clone was counted between two and nine times. The genes are TRBV6-5 and TRBJ2-1; D gene ambiguous. Trimming took 5 bases from V and 4 from J, leaving 12 bases between them. Germline V gene data show CDR1 as MNHEY and CDR2 as SVGAGI. This CDR3 has 14 residues. As DNA, the CDR3 is TGTGCCAGCAGTCCACGTCGGGTTTACAATGAGCAGTTCTTC. This encodes CASSPRRVYNEQFF.

CDR3 sequence reads: CASSWSGLSYEQYF. As DNA, the CDR3 is TGTGCCAGCAGTTGGTCAGGGTTGTCCTACGAGCAGTACTTC. The chain is built from TRBV27 and TRBJ2-7; tentative D call: TRBD1 (5 bases). The germline V gene encodes CDR1 MNHEY and CDR2 SMNVEV (reference sequence). This CDR3 contains 14 residues. Between the trimmed V and J ends, which lost 4 bases and 1 base, there was a span of 11 bases.

This chain links TRBV19 with TRBJ2-2; D is possibly TRBD1 or TRBD2 (5 bases each). V shed 5 bases and J shed 0 bases, with 13 bases lying between them. The CDR3 contains 16 residues. CDR1 is LNHDA, CDR2 SQIVND, per germline (reference sequence). CDR3 DNA sequence: TGTGCCAGTAGTTCCCATGGGGGTGCGAACACCGGGGAGCTGTTTTTT. Translation: CASSSHGGANTGELFF.

This chain connects TRBV3-1 (or the pseudogene TRBV3-2) to TRBJ1-1; D is uncertain. V lost 4 bases, J lost 7 bases, and 10 bases lay in between. The germline V gene has CDR1 LGHDT and CDR2 YNNKEL (reference sequence). This CDR3 is 12 amino acids long. CDR3 DNA: TGTGCCAGCAGCCCGGCCGCCGGTGAAGCTTTCTTT. Translating it yields CASSPAAGEAFF.

The chain uses TRBV3-1 (or the pseudogene TRBV3-2) and TRBJ1-5, with TRBD1 matching over 9 bases. Per the germline V gene, CDR1 is LGHDT and CDR2 is YNNKEL (reference sequence). V lost 1 base and J lost 3; bases outside the gene matches: 13. CDR3 length: 19 amino acids. The CDR3 sequence is CASSQGESSWTGVNQPQHF. The CDR3 coding sequence is TGTGCCAGCAGCCAAGGCGAGTCCTCATGGACAGGGGTCAATCAGCCCCAGCATTTT.

This clone has only a few counts. The chain joins TRBV7-6 to TRBJ1-5, with TRBD1 identical over 7 bases. Germline V gene lookup returns CDR1 SGHVS and CDR2 FNYEAQ. The junction had 12 bases not matched to a gene; V was cut back by 6 bases and J by 7 bases. This CDR3 spans 15 amino acids. CDR3: CASSSGYRGFQPQHF. The CDR3 nucleotides read TGTGCCAGCAGTTCAGGCTACAGGGGATTCCAGCCCCAGCATTTT. The full variable domain, with the rest looked up from reference TRBV7-6 and TRBJ1-5, is GAGVSQSPRYKVTKRGQDVALRCDPISGHVSLYWYRQALGQGPEFLTYFNYEAQQDKSGLPNDRFSAERPEGSISTLTIQRTEQRDSAMYRCASSSGYRGFQPQHFGDGTRLSIL.

In its sample, this clone was seen a few times. This rearrangement joins TRBV6-5 to TRBJ2-2; tentative D call: TRBD1 (5 bases). The CDR3 is made up of 13 amino acids. Trimming shortened V by 6 bases and J by 6 bases, and 11 bases separated the two germline ends. Germline CDR1 and CDR2: MNHEY and SVGAGI. The CDR3 protein is CASRPRRAGELFF. In DNA, the CDR3 is TGTGCCAGCAGGCCTCGCAGGGCCGGGGAGCTGTTTTTT.

V gene TRBV5-4 combines with J gene TRBJ2-7; 15 bases fit TRBD2. J gave up 2 bases and V 0 bases, and 3 bases lay outside the gene matches. From germline, CDR1 is SGHNT and CDR2 YYREEE (reference sequence). This CDR3 comprises 17 residues. The CDR3 loop reads CASSLGTSGRDAYEQYF. The CDR3 nucleotides read TGTGCCAGCAGCTTGGGGACTAGCGGGAGGGACGCCTACGAGCAGTACTTC.

This clone was seen a single time. This rearrangement joins TRBV5-1 to TRBJ2-5, with 7 bases matching TRBD1. J was trimmed by 2 bases and V by 4 bases; bases with no gene match: 8. Germline assignment: CDR1 SGHRS and CDR2 YFSETQ. This CDR3 contains 15 residues. The DNA for the CDR3 is TGCGCCAGCAGCGGGACAGCGCACGCTCAAGAGACCCAGTACTTC. Protein sequence: CASSGTAHAQETQYF.

The rearrangement uses TRBV15 and TRBJ2-1, with 7 bases lining up with TRBD1. Trimming cost V 3 bases and J 6 bases; bases outside gene matches: 11. The CDR3 covers 16 residues. Germline V gives CDR1 LNHNV, CDR2 YYDKDF (reference sequence). CDR3 protein: CATSSALGQVSNEQFF. CDR3 DNA sequence: TGTGCCACCAGCAGCGCTTTAGGACAGGTCTCCAATGAGCAGTTCTTC.

V usage is TRBV6-5 and J usage is TRBJ2-4, with D perhaps matching TRBD1 or TRBD2 (5 bases each). Germline lookup yields CDR1 MNHEY and CDR2 SVGAGI. Between the trimmed V and J ends, which lost 8 bases and 7 bases, there was a span of 21 bases. This CDR3 contains 15 residues. The CDR3 region is CASGPIEGSRNIQYF. DNA of the CDR3: TGTGCCAGCGGGCCAATAGAGGGGTCACGGAACATTCAGTACTTC.

The chain employs TRBV5-1 and TRBJ2-1; the D is unclear. In germline, CDR1 is SGHRS, CDR2 YFSETQ. The ends were cut back, 4 bases at V and 2 bases at J, with 10 bases in the middle. This CDR3 contains 14 residues. The CDR3 loop is CASSPMDPYNEQFF. DNA for the CDR3: TGCGCCAGCAGCCCCATGGACCCCTACAATGAGCAGTTCTTC.

The rearrangement uses TRBV4-1 and TRBJ2-5, with 9 bases lining up with TRBD2. This CDR3 is built from 17 residues. CDR1 is MGHRA and CDR2 is YSYEKL in the germline V gene. Unmatched junction bases numbered 8, after V lost 1 base and J lost 2 bases. Here the CDR3 reads CASSQAPSGAAQETQYF. The CDR3 DNA reads as TGCGCCAGCAGCCAAGCCCCTAGCGGGGCAGCTCAAGAGACCCAGTACTTC.

This chain connects TRBV11-2 to TRBJ2-3; D is ambiguous. Germline V gives CDR1 SGHAT, CDR2 FQNNGV. There are 14 residues in the CDR3. Deletions cut 3 bases from V and 0 bases from J, with 7 bases between. The CDR3 spells CASSFEPSTDTQYF. CDR3 sequence (DNA): TGTGCCAGCAGCTTTGAGCCTAGCACAGATACGCAGTATTTT.

The V call is TRBV5-4, the J call TRBJ2-5, with D maybe TRBD1 (6 bases). CDR1 SGHNT and CDR2 YYREEE come from the germline V gene (reference sequence). V was shortened by 1 base and J by 2 bases, with 12 bases between the two germline ends. The CDR3 length is 15 residues. The CDR3 reads CASSLNLGAQETQYF. The DNA of the CDR3 is TGTGCCAGCAGCTTGAATCTGGGGGCGCAAGAGACCCAGTACTTC.

This clone turned up a few times. The rearrangement joins TRBV19 to TRBJ1-5; D gene uncertain. The V and J ends lost 3 bases and 5 bases respectively, with 14 bases between them. Germline V gene sequence: CDR1 LNHDA, CDR2 SQIVND (reference sequence). This CDR3 comprises 15 residues. This chain's CDR3 is CASSIRGSTYQPQHF. CDR3 DNA: TGTGCCAGTAGTATTCGAGGGTCAACTTATCAGCCCCAGCATTTT.

The chain links TRBV19 to TRBJ1-5; TRBD1 matches 9 bases. The CDR3 consists of 15 residues. CDR1 LNHDA and CDR2 SQIVND come from the germline V gene (reference sequence). V shed 7 bases and J 6 bases; nucleotides not matched to a gene: 10. CDR3 protein: CASTGQGLMGQPQHF. CDR3 in DNA: TGTGCCAGTACCGGACAGGGGCTGATGGGTCAGCCCCAGCATTTT.

This sequence joins TRBV7-2 and TRBJ2-1; unclear D gene. V was pared by 3 bases and J by 2 bases, with 8 bases between. Germline V CDR1 and CDR2: SGHTA, FQGNSA. CDR3 size: 14 residues. The CDR3 here is CASSLGSAYNEQFF. CDR3 bases: TGTGCCAGCAGCTTGGGTTCTGCCTACAATGAGCAGTTCTTC.

V gene TRBV30 combines with J gene TRBJ1-1, with TRBD1 matching over 10 bases. The junction had 15 bases not matched to a gene; V was cut back by 3 bases and J by 5 bases. The CDR3 runs to 17 residues. Per the germline V gene, CDR1 is GTSNPN and CDR2 is SVGIG (reference sequence). The chain's CDR3 is CAWRGLEGDRGGTEAFF. DNA of the CDR3: TGTGCCTGGAGGGGCCTCGAGGGGGACAGGGGTGGGACTGAAGCTTTCTTT. The variable domain in full, with the rest retrieved from reference TRBV30 and TRBJ1-1, is SQTIHQWPATLVQPVGSPLSLECTVEGTSNPNLYWYRQAAGRGLQLLFYSVGIGQISSEVPQNLSASRPQDRQFILSSKKLLLSDSGFYLCAWRGLEGDRGGTEAFFGQGTRLTVV.